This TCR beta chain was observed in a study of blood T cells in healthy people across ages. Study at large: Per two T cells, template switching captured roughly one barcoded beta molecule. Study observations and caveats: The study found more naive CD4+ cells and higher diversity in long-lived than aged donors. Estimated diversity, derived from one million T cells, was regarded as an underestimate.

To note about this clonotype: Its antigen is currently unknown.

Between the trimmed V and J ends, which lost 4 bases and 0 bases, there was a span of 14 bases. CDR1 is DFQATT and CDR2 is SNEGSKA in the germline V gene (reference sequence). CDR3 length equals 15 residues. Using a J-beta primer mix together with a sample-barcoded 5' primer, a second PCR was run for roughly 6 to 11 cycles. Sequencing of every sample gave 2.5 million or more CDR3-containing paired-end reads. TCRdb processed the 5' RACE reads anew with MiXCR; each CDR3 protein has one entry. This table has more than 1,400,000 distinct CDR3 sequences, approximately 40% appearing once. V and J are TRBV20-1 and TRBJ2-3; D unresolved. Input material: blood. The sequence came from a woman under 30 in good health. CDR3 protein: CSANPLESSTDTQYF. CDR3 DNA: TGCAGTGCTAACCCGCTAGAGTCTAGCACAGATACGCAGTATTTT.